What follows describes a single T cell receptor (beta chain). Its antigen is undetermined. This entry belongs to a study of OX40 agonist ivuxolimab in advanced cancers. Background on the study: The dose-escalation cohort was approximately 80% male, with a mean age of 60 years, ranging roughly 20 to 90.

Method: immunoSEQ multiplex PCR; TCRdb's copy keeps in-frame clones and lacks some. The sample carries around 50,000 clones, roughly 81% recorded once. Whole-study results and caveats: The study observed clonal expansion of CD4+ and CD8+ blood T cells by week 6 at 0.1 to 3.0 mg/kg.

Between the trimmed V and J ends, which lost 3 bases and 0 bases, there was a span of 11 bases. The CDR3 is 16 residues long. The germline V gene has CDR1 SGHAT and CDR2 FQNNGV. The sequences come from CD4+ or CD8+ T cells sorted from blood, collected in a trial of the OX40 agonist ivuxolimab. The TCR was taken from an adult with an advanced solid tumor such as melanoma, head and neck, liver or kidney cancer. The chain is built from TRBV11-2 and TRBJ2-2; D is perhaps TRBD2 (5 bases). CDR3 loop: CASSFMSGTNTGELFF. In nucleotides, the CDR3 is TGTGCCAGCAGCTTTATGAGCGGAACGAACACCGGGGAGCTGTTTTTT.